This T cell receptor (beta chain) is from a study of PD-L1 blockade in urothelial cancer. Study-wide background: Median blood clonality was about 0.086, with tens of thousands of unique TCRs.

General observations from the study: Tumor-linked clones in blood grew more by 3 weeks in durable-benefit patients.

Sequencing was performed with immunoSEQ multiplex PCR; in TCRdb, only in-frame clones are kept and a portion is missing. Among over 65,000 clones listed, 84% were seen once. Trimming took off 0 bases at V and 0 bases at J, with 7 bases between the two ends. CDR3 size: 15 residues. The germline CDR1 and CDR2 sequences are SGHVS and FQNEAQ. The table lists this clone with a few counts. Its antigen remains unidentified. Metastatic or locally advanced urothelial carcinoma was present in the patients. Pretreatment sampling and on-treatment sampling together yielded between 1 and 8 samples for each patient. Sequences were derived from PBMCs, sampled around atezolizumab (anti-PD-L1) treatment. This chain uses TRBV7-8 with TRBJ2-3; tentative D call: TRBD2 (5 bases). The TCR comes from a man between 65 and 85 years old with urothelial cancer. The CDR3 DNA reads TGTGCCAGCAGCTTAGCCGGGGTCAGCACAGATACGCAGTATTTT. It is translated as CASSLAGVSTDTQYF.